The 7 T cell receptor beta chains below come from one sample, sequenced in a study of blood T cell repertoires in COVID-19. Here immunoSEQ multiplex PCR was the method, and the copy in TCRdb shows in-frame clones only, minus some. The data contain around 56,000 clones, 80% of them singletons. Sample: peripheral blood. The receptors were gathered from a man aged 55 to 69 with acute or convalescent COVID-19.

The chain uses TRBV24-1 and TRBJ1-2; TRBD1 matches at 7 bases. The CDR3 runs 14 residues. Per the germline V gene, CDR1 is KGHDR and CDR2 is SFDVKD. The trim removed 6 bases at V and 5 bases at J, leaving 8 bases unmatched. CDR3 bases: TGTGCCACCAGTCCCAACAGGGGAAGTTATGGCTACACCTTC. Translating it yields CATSPNRGSYGYTF.

This chain links TRBV2 with TRBJ1-5; no firm D call. Germline V gene data show CDR1 as SNHLY and CDR2 as FYNNEI. V lost 2 bases and J lost 2, with 13 bases in between. CDR3 length equals 16 residues. This CDR3 is CASSEPRKGGNQPQHF. CDR3 in DNA: TGTGCCAGCAGTGAACCGCGGAAGGGAGGCAATCAGCCCCAGCATTTT.

The chain recombines TRBV5-1 with TRBJ2-3; 11 positions match TRBD1. There are 14 residues in the CDR3. The V gene's germline CDR1 is SGHRS and CDR2 YFSETQ. Trimming took 5 bases from V and 6 from J; bases not matched to a gene: 5. DNA of the CDR3: TGCGCCAGCAGACCGGACAGGGGGCGGGATACGCAGTATTTT. Translated: CASRPDRGRDTQYF.

The chain links TRBV21-1 to TRBJ2-6; the table assigns TRBD1, which was not confirmed against the DNA. TRBV21-1 is reported as a pseudogene. The CDR3 is made up of 20 amino acids. CDR3 in DNA: TGTGCCAGCAGCAAACCTATCACAGGGATCCCTTGCTCTGGGGCCAACGTCCTGACTTTC. It codes for CASSKPITGIPCSGANVLTF.

The chain employs TRBV27 and TRBJ1-1; tentatively, D is TRBD1 (6 bases). Trimming left V 5 bases short and J 0 bases short, with 22 bases between. The germline V gene has CDR1 MNHEY and CDR2 SMNVEV (reference sequence). The CDR3 consists of 18 residues. The CDR3 bases are TGTGCCAGCAGTACCAGAGGACAGCCCTCCTTCATGAACACTGAAGCTTTCTTT. This codes for CASSTRGQPSFMNTEAFF.

The rearrangement uses TRBV2 and TRBJ1-3; 7 nucleotides match TRBD1. The germline gives CDR1 SNHLY, CDR2 FYNNEI. The V segment lost 5 bases and the J segment 5 bases; nucleotides outside the gene matches: 3. The CDR3 contains 13 residues. CDR3 protein: CASSTGVRNTIYF. CDR3 DNA sequence: TGTGCCAGCAGTACAGGGGTTCGAAACACCATATATTTT.

The chain couples TRBV18 to TRBJ2-1; 14 positions match TRBD2. The CDR3 extends over 16 amino acids. The V and J ends lost 2 bases and 4 bases, in that order; junction bases with no gene match: 1. Looked up from germline, CDR1 is KGHSH and CDR2 is LQKENI. In nucleotides, the CDR3 is TGTGCCAGCTCACCAGGACTAGCGGGGGGTTACAATGAGCAGTTCTTC. This gives the protein CASSPGLAGGYNEQFF.